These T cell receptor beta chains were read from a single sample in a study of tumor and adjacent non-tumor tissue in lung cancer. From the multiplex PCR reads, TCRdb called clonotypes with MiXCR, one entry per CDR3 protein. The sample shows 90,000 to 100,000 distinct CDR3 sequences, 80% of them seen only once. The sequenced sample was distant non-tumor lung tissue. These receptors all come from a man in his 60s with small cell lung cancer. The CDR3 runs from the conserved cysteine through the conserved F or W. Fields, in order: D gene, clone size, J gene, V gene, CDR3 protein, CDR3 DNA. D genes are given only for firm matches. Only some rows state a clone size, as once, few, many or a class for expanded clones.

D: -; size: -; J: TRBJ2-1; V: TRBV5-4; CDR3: CASSLGQATQYYDEQFF; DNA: TGTGCCAGCAGCTTGGGTCAGGCGACCCAGTACTACGATGAGCAGTTCTTC
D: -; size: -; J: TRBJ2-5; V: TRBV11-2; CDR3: CASSRTETQYF; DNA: TGTGCCAGCAGTCGGACGGAGACCCAGTACTTC
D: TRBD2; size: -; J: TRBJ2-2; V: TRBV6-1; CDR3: CVITIPGLAVPGELFF; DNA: TGTGTCATCACGATCCCGGGACTAGCGGTCCCCGGGGAGCTGTTTTTT
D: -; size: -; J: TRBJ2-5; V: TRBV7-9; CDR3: CASGYFTGIETQYF; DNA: TGTGCCAGCGGCTACTTCACAGGGATCGAGACCCAGTACTTC
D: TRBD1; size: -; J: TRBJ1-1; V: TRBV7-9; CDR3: CASSQGEGARTIF; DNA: TGTGCCAGCAGTCAAGGGGAGGGGGCTCGAACTATCTTT
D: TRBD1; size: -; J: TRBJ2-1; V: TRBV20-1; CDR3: CGARVAQGSSYNKQFF; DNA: TGCGGTGCTAGAGTAGCACAGGGGAGCTCCTACAATAAGCAGTTCTTC
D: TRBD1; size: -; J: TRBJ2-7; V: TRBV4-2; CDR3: CASSQEWTGTYEQYF; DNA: TGTGCCAGTAGCCAAGAATGGACAGGGACCTACGAGCAGTACTTC
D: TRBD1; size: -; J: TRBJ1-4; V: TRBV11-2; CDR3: CASSSRDRANEKLPF; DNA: TGTGCCAGCAGTTCCCGTGACAGGGCTAATGAAAAACTGCCTTTT
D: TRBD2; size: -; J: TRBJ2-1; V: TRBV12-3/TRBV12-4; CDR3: CASSPLLAGAYNERFF; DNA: TGTGCCAGCAGTCCCCTTCTAGCGGGGGCCTACAATGAGAGGTTCTTC
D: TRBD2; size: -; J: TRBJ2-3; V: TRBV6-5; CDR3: CSSMASGSRDTQYF; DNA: TGTTCCAGCATGGCTAGCGGGAGTAGGGATACGCAGTATTTT
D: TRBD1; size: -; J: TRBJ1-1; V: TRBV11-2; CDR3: CANSLTGGVGRSSVAFF; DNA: TGTGCCAACAGCTTAACAGGGGGCGTGGGTAGGAGCAGCGTGGCTTTCTTT
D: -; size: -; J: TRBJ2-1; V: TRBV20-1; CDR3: CSASQNSGEQYF; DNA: TGCAGTGCTAGTCAAAATTCGGGGGAGCAGTATTTC
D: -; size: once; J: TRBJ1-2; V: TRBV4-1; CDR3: CASSHEGKQEAHYGYTF; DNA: TGCGCCAGCAGCCACGAAGGAAAGCAGGAGGCTCACTATGGCTACACCTTC
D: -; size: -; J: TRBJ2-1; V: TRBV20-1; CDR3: CSARDDRLGDERFF; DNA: TGCAGTGCTAGAGATGATAGACTGGGGGATGAGCGCTTCTTC
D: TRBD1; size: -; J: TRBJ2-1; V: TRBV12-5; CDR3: CASGVAWRQGVYEQFF; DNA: TGTGCTAGTGGTGTTGCTTGGAGACAGGGGGTTTATGAGCAGTTCTTC
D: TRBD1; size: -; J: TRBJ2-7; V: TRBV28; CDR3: CASNILTGEQYF; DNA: TGTGCCAGCAATATCCTGACAGGGGAGCAGTACTTC
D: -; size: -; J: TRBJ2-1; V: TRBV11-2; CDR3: CASSIEARLVEQFF; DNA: TGTGCCAGTAGCATAGAGGCAAGGTTGGTTGAGCAGTTCTTC
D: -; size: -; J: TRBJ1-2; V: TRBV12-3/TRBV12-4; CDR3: CASSLQGRLGSNYGYTF; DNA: TGTGCAAGCAGTTTACAGGGACGGTTGGGTTCTAACTATGGCTACACCTTC
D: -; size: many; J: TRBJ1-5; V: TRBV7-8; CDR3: CASSPSGTGRAQPQHF; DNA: TGTGCCAGCAGCCCCTCTGGAACAGGGAGAGCACAGCCCCAGCATTTT
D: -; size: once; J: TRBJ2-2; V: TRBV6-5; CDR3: CASNCSAGPYTGELFF; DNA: TGTGCCAGCAATTGCTCGGCAGGGCCTTACACCGGGGAGCTGTTTTTT
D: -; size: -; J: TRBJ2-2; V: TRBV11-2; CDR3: CACSSTPLATGELFF; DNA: TGTGCCTGCAGCTCGACCCCCCTGGCCACCGGGGAGCTGTTTTTT
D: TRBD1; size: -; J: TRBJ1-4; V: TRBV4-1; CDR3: CASSRLWTGSPNEKLFF; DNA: TGCGCCAGCAGCCGGCTTTGGACAGGGTCACCAAATGAAAAACTGTTTTTT
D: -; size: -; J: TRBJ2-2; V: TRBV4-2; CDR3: CASLASGSSGELFF; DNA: TGTGCCAGCTTGGCTAGTGGGTCTTCCGGGGAGCTGTTTTTT
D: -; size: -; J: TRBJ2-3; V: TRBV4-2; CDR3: CASSAETASTDTQYF; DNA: TGTGCTAGCAGCGCAGAGACGGCTAGCACAGATACGCAGTATTTT
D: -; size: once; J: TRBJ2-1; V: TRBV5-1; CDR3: CVSRPSGGSSYNEQFF; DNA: TGCGTCAGCAGACCCTCCGGGGGTAGCTCCTACAATGAGCAGTTCTTC
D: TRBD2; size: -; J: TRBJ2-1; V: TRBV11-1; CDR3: CARSFVAGGPYNEQFF; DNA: TGTGCGAGGAGCTTCGTAGCGGGAGGCCCCTATAATGAGCAGTTCTTC
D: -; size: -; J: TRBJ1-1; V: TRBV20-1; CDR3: CSARGLYGGGGGNTVAFF; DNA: TGTAGTGCTAGAGGTCTCTACGGGGGCGGAGGAGGGAACACTGTAGCTTTCTTT
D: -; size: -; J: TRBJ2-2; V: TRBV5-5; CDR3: CASTQLRVRGELFF; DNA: TGTGCCAGTACCCAGCTGAGGGTGCGCGGGGAGCTGTTTTTT
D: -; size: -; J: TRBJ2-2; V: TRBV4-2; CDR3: CANSRDLRVNTGELFF; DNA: TGTGCCAACAGCCGAGATCTCAGGGTGAACACCGGGGAGCTGTTTTTT
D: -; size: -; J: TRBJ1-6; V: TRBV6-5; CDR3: CASSVGSQVDNSPIHF; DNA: TGTGCCAGCAGCGTCGGGAGTCAGGTTGATAATTCACCCATCCACTTT
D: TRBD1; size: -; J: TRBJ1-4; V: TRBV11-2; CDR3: CASSSRDRTNEKLLF; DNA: TGTGCCAGCAGTTCCCGGGACAGGACTAATGAGAAACTGCTTTTT
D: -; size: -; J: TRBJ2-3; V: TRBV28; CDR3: CDSKVPGRPDTQYF; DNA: TGTGACAGCAAGGTTCCAGGTCGCCCGGATACGCAGTATTTT
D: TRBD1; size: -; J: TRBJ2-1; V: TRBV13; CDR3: CASNSSRGGDGEQFF; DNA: TGTGCTAGCAACTCTAGTCGAGGGGGCGATGGTGAGCAGTTCTTC
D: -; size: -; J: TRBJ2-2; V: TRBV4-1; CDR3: CANSQFGANTGELFF; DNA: TGCGCCAACAGCCAATTCGGAGCCAACACCGGGGAGCTGTTCTTT
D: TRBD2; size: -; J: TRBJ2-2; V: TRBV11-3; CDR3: CASSRDDTGVAGRTGELFF; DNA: TGTGCCAGTAGTCGTGATGACACGGGAGTAGCGGGTCGCACAGGGGAGCTGTTTTTT
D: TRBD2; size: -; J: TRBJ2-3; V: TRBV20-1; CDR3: CSLVGWTSGTGRGTETQYF; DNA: TGCAGTCTAGTGGGTTGGACTAGCGGGACCGGTCGGGGGACAGAAACGCAGTATTTT
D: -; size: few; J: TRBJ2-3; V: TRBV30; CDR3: CAWRREGSDMQYF; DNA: TGTGCCTGGAGGCGTGAGGGGTCAGATATGCAGTATTTT
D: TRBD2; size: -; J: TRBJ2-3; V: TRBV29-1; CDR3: CSAGGLAATTSTDTQYF; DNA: TGCAGCGCTGGAGGCCTAGCGGCGACTACTAGCACAGATACGCAGTATTTT
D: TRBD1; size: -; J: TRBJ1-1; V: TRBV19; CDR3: CASMPDRGSNTEAFF; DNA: TGTGCCAGTATGCCCGACAGGGGTTCGAACACTGAAGCTTTCTTT
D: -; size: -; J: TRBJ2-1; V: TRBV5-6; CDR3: CASNLEPQTVNEQFF; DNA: TGTGCCAGCAACTTGGAGCCTCAAACGGTAAATGAGCAGTTCTTC
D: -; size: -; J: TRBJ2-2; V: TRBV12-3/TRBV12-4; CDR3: CASSSGVTAELFF; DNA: TGTGCCAGCAGCTCAGGGGTGACCGCGGAGCTGTTTTTT
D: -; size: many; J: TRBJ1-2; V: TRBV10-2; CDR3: CASSDSRRTNYGYTF; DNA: TGCGCCAGCAGTGATTCTCGGCGGACTAACTATGGCTACACCTTC
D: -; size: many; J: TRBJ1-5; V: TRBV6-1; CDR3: CASLRDTYQPQHF; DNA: TGTGCCAGCCTACGGGACACCTATCAGCCCCAGCATTTT
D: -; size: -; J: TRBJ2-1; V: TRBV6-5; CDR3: CASSYSYRPSSYNEQFF; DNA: TGTGCCAGCAGTTACTCGTACAGGCCGAGCTCCTACAATGAGCAGTTCTTC
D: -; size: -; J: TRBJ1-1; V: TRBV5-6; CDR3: CASSLASGAANTETFF; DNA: TGTGCCAGCAGCTTGGCCTCCGGGGCAGCGAACACTGAGACTTTCTTT
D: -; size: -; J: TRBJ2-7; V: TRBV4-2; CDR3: CASSQDPEVHEHYF; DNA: TGTGCCAGCAGCCAAGACCCGGAGGTCCACGAGCACTACTTC
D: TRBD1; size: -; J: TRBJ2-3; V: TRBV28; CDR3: CASSFMWQGAGSTDTPYF; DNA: TGTGCCAGCAGTTTTATGTGGCAGGGGGCAGGGAGTACTGATACGCCGTATTTT
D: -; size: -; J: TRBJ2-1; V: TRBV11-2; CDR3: CAGSFVLNNEQFF; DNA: TGTGCCGGCAGTTTCGTGCTCAACAATGAGCAATTCTTC
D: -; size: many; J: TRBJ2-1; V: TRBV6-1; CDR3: CASSGGTFSIDEQFF; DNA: TGTGCCAGCAGTGGCGGGACATTTAGCATCGATGAGCAGTTCTTC
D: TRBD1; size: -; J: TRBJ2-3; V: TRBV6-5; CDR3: CARRSRGHLTDTQYF; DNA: TGTGCCAGGAGAAGTAGGGGGCATCTCACAGATACGCAGTATTTT
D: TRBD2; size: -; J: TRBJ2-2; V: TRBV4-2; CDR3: CVSIRLAGDTGELFF; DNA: TGTGTCAGCATCCGACTAGCGGGAGATACCGGGGAGCTGTTTTTT
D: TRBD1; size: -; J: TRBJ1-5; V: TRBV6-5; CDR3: CASSLRQGGYGFYQPQHF; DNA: TGTGCCAGCAGTCTCCGACAGGGTGGATATGGTTTCTATCAGCCCCAGCATTTC
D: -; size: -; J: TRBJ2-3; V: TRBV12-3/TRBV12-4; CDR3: CASTTRTNGSTDTQYF; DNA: TGTGCCAGCACCACGAGGACTAACGGAAGCACAGATACGCAGTATTTT
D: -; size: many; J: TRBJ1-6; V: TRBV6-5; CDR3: CASSRYRGSPLHF; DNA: TGTGCCAGCAGTCGTTATAGGGGTTCACCCCTCCACTTT
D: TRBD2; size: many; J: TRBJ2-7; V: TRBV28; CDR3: CASYSGRIYEQYF; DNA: TGTGCCAGCTACAGCGGGAGGATCTACGAGCAGTACTTC
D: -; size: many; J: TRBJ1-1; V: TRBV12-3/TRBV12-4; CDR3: CASRNREGNTEAFF; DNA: TGTGCCAGCAGAAACAGGGAGGGGAACACTGAAGCTTTCTTT
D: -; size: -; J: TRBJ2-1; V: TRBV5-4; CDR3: CASSLGPGSYNGQFF; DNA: TGTGCCAGCAGCCTCGGACCCGGCTCATACAATGGGCAGTTCTTC
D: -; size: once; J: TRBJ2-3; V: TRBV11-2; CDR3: CASGFGGIAGHTQYF; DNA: TGTGCCAGCGGCTTCGGAGGGATTGCTGGACATACGCAGTATTTT